The present T cell receptor (beta chain) was sequenced within a study of breast tumors, draining lymph nodes, adjacent tissues. Breast cancer patients provided tissue from their axillary draining lymph nodes. TCRdb ran MiXCR on the multiplex PCR reads and lists one entry per CDR3 protein. This table has around 300,000 distinct CDR3 sequences, over 25% appearing once. Trimming left V 3 bases short and J 5 bases short, with 5 bases between. CDR1 is PRHDT, CDR2 FYEKMQ, per germline (reference sequence). The CDR3 sequence is 12 residues long. At least ten counts were recorded for this clonotype. The chain employs TRBV13 and TRBJ2-1; no reliable D call. Material for sequencing was axillary lymph node tissue. The sequence came from a female donor with breast cancer. Some clones in this sample may be carry-over from other donors' samples. The DNA of the CDR3 is TGTGCCAGCAGCTTCGGAAACAATGAGCAGTTCTTC. Translated, it gives CASSFGNNEQFF. Full variable domain (missing parts from reference TRBV13 and TRBJ2-1): AAGVIQSPRHLIKEKRETATLKCYPIPRHDTVYWYQQGPGQDPQFLISFYEKMQSDKGSIPDRFSAQQFSDYHSELNMSSLELGDSALYFCASSFGNNEQFFGPGTRLTVL.